Listed here are 12 T cell receptor beta chains from one sample, sequenced in a study of blood T cell repertoires in COVID-19 (dated by TCRdb to the early 2020s). Library construction relied on the immunoSEQ multiplex PCR assay. Sourced from immuneACCESS, this table was stored by TCRdb with only in-frame sequences that have V and J called. A share of the clones is absent; for the studies checked, an unresolved V gene accounts for under half, and the remainder has no known explanation. The sample records over 250,000 clones, about nine tenths of which are singletons. 2.2% of the sample is in the top ten clones. The sequencing sample was made of peripheral blood. These receptors all stem from a woman aged 25-40 years with COVID-19, enrolled during active disease.

The genes are TRBV19 and TRBJ1-4; perhaps TRBD1 as D (6 bases). Germline V gene sequence: CDR1 LNHDA, CDR2 SQIVND (reference sequence). The CDR3 is made up of 15 amino acids. V dropped 2 bases and J dropped 7 bases, with 14 bases sitting between them. In DNA, the CDR3 is TGTGCCAGTAGTATACTGCCAGCACAGGGTGAAAAACTGTTTTTT. This codes for CASSILPAQGEKLFF.

The V call is TRBV19, the J call TRBJ2-7; possibly TRBD1 for D (5 bases). Germline CDR1 is LNHDA and CDR2 is SQIVND (reference sequence). V shed 6 bases and J shed 2 bases, with 14 bases lying between them. The CDR3 consists of 14 residues. The CDR3 is CASRQQETTYEQYF. The CDR3 DNA reads TGTGCCAGTAGGCAACAGGAGACAACCTACGAGCAGTACTTC. The entire variable domain, with the rest obtained from reference TRBV19 and TRBJ2-7, is as follows: DGGITQSPKYLFRKEGQNVTLSCEQNLNHDAMYWYRQDPGQGLRLIYYSQIVNDFQKGDIAEGYSVSREKKESFPLTVTSAQKNPTAFYLCASRQQETTYEQYFGPGTRLTVT.

This chain links TRBV7-9 with TRBJ2-7; 7 positions agree with TRBD1. The germline CDR1 and CDR2 sequences are SEHNR and FQNEAQ (reference sequence). There are 14 residues in the CDR3. V shed 1 base, J shed 4 bases, and the junction held 4 bases outside the gene matches. The DNA of the CDR3 is TGTGCCAGCAGCTTAGACGACAGGGTGTACGAGCAGTACTTC. Its translation is CASSLDDRVYEQYF. The full variable domain, completed using reference TRBV7-9 and TRBJ2-7, is DTGVSQNPRHKITKRGQNVTFRCDPISEHNRLYWYRQTLGQGPEFLTYFQNEAQLEKSRLLSDRFSAERPKGSFSTLEIQRTEQGDSAMYLCASSLDDRVYEQYFGPGTRLTVT.

This clone was picked up a small number of times. The chain joins TRBV5-5 to TRBJ2-7, with D unclear. The germline V and J ends were trimmed by 2 bases and 3 bases, with 9 bases remaining between them. Germline CDR1 reads SGHKS; CDR2 reads YYEKEE (reference sequence). This CDR3 region has 13 residues. CDR3 in amino acids: CASSFGTNYEQYF. The CDR3 region has the DNA TGTGCCAGCAGCTTTGGCACGAACTACGAGCAGTACTTC.

The genes are TRBV3-1 (or the pseudogene TRBV3-2) and TRBJ1-2; weak D call: TRBD1 (5 bases). The germline gives CDR1 LGHDT, CDR2 YNNKEL (reference sequence). CDR3 length equals 15 residues. V shed 1 base and J shed 4 bases, with 13 bases lying between them. Written as DNA, the CDR3 is TGTGCCAGCAGCCAAGGGACATCCAACCTCTATGGCTACACCTTC. Its translation: CASSQGTSNLYGYTF.

The V call is TRBV7-6, the J call TRBJ2-7, with a tentative D call TRBD2 (6 bases). Trimming stripped 3 bases from V and 2 bases from J, with 11 bases between. The CDR3 runs 14 residues. CDR1 and CDR2 from the germline V gene are SGHVS and FNYEAQ. The CDR3 here is CASSFAGLTYEQYF. In DNA form, the CDR3 reads TGTGCCAGCAGCTTCGCGGGACTGACCTACGAGCAGTACTTC.

The rearrangement uses TRBV2 and TRBJ2-3, with a possible D match to TRBD2 (6 bases). The germline gives CDR1 SNHLY, CDR2 FYNNEI. The length of the CDR3 is 14 residues. The germline V and J ends were trimmed by 3 bases and 1 base, with 8 bases remaining between them. The CDR3 DNA reads TGTGCCAGCAGTGAGCGGGGCCGCACAGATACGCAGTATTTT. Translated: CASSERGRTDTQYF.

V is TRBV6-1 and J is TRBJ1-5; 12 nucleotides line up with TRBD1. CDR3 length equals 17 residues. V lost 3 bases to trimming and J lost 6 bases; unmatched junction nucleotides: 9. Germline-derived CDR1 and CDR2 are MNHNS and SASEGT. The CDR3: CASSEGTGGSFTQPQHF. CDR3 coding DNA: TGTGCCAGCAGTGAGGGGACAGGGGGCTCCTTTACTCAGCCCCAGCATTTT.

V is TRBV30 and J is TRBJ1-1; D gene ambiguous. CDR3 size: 14 residues. In germline, CDR1 is GTSNPN, CDR2 SVGIG (reference sequence). Trimming stripped 2 bases from V and 1 base from J, with 11 bases between. CDR3 residues: CAWSLSAGNTEAFF. CDR3 coding DNA: TGTGCCTGGAGTCTCTCGGCGGGGAACACTGAAGCTTTCTTT.

The chain couples TRBV6-5 to TRBJ1-1; tentative D call: TRBD1 (5 bases). From germline, CDR1 is MNHEY and CDR2 SVGAGI. V dropped 2 bases and J dropped 2 bases, with 12 bases sitting between them. CDR3 length equals 15 residues. This CDR3 reads CASSYRAGNNTEAFF. CDR3 DNA sequence: TGTGCCAGCAGTTACAGGGCAGGGAATAACACTGAAGCTTTCTTT.

The rearrangement links TRBV9 to TRBJ2-1; the D gene is possibly TRBD1 (7 bases). Trimming shortened V by 0 bases and J by 1 base, and 17 bases separated the two germline ends. The CDR3 contains 18 residues. Germline V CDR1 and CDR2: SGDLS, YYNGEE. The CDR3 loop reads CASSVVGQGGLSYNEQFF. The CDR3 bases are TGTGCCAGCAGCGTAGTCGGGCAGGGGGGATTATCCTACAATGAGCAGTTCTTC.

This clone was observed at least ten times. This chain links TRBV27 with TRBJ2-7; 11 nucleotides match TRBD2. CDR3 size: 15 residues. V was clipped by 4 bases and J by 6 bases; unmatched bases: 8. Germline CDR1 is MNHEY and CDR2 is SMNVEV (reference sequence). The CDR3 loop is CASSSIAGGPTEQYF. The CDR3 DNA follows: TGTGCCAGCAGTTCTATAGCGGGAGGGCCAACCGAGCAGTACTTC.